This TCR beta chain was retrieved from a study of cytomegalovirus exposure and HLA in healthy donors. Study results and limitations: Rarity characterized most TCR sequences, yet some public TCRs appeared in many donors. TCR beta chains numbering more than 150 were designated cytomegalovirus-associated.

Repertoires were generated with immunoSEQ multiplex PCR, while TCRdb's copy carries only in-frame clones and drops some. The table lists fewer than 350,000 clones, around 87% of them singletons. Notes on this clone: Its matching antigen is unknown.

These donors were members of the roughly 110-subject validation cohort, a group separate from the approximately 640-subject first cohort. The CDR3 runs 16 residues. Germline V lookup: CDR1 SGHVS, CDR2 FQNEAQ. V lost 3 bases and J lost 0, with 12 bases in between. The sample was PBMCs. This TCR derives from a woman younger than 35 in good health and CMV-seronegative. The V and J genes are TRBV7-8 and TRBJ1-3; D is perhaps TRBD1 (5 bases). CDR3 residues: CASSLGGRSSGNTIYF. The CDR3 DNA reads TGTGCCAGCAGCTTGGGGGGAAGGAGCTCTGGAAACACCATATATTTT.